The rows below give T cell receptor beta chains drawn from one sample of a study of blood T cell repertoires in COVID-19. The data were produced by immunoSEQ multiplex PCR, yet TCRdb's version contains in-frame clones alone and is incomplete. The sample records about 230,000 clones, roughly 88% being singletons. Sequencing input: peripheral blood. Every receptor here comes from a middle-aged man who had recovered from COVID-19. The CDR3 runs from the conserved cysteine through the conserved F or W.

j_call v_call cdr3_aa
TRBJ1-5 TRBV7-2 CASSAFGGGSNQPQHF
TRBJ1-2 TRBV12-5 CASGLVLTGNYGYTF
TRBJ2-7 TRBV7-9 CASSPGLGRSSYEQYF
TRBJ1-2 TRBV2 CASSEASAAAYGYTF
TRBJ1-2 TRBV2 CASSALGTGKGYTF
TRBJ1-1 TRBV6-5 CASSYDGGNTEAFF
TRBJ2-2 TRBV7-6 CASSPGRAAAGELFF
TRBJ2-7 TRBV2 CASSEGPGYEQYF
TRBJ2-3 TRBV6-6 CASSFLVLGTDTQYF
TRBJ2-3 TRBV5-4 CASSSPAGGPGDTQYF
TRBJ1-2 TRBV7-9 CASSLGRAADGYTF
TRBJ2-5 TRBV5-1 CASSLSGTGGEETQYF
TRBJ1-1 TRBV10-3 CAISESVDSEAFF
TRBJ1-2 TRBV10-3 CAISGTGGYYGYTF
TRBJ2-1 TRBV5-6 CASSRTGLLVF
TRBJ2-3 TRBV27 CASSFDRVSTDTQYF
TRBJ2-4 TRBV15 CATSTGQGNWENIQYF
TRBJ1-1 TRBV5-6 CASSLQGVPEAFF
TRBJ1-6 TRBV18 CASSPRSQNNSPLHF
TRBJ2-5 TRBV18 CASSPGSPQETQYF
TRBJ2-3 TRBV7-2 CASSTRLAGSTDTQYF
TRBJ2-7 TRBV29-1 CSVEGGDRGSSYEQYF
TRBJ2-7 TRBV29-1 CSVEERTTSSYEQYF
TRBJ1-1 TRBV6-5 CASSLGLRNTEAFF
TRBJ2-1 TRBV29-1 CSAHRADWRISYNEQFF
TRBJ2-7 TRBV7-2 CASSLSETSGSYEQYF
TRBJ2-1 TRBV28 CASGRTSRNEQFF
TRBJ2-2 TRBV15 CATSREPLMGAGELFF
TRBJ1-2 TRBV27 CASSFTGYYGYTF
TRBJ2-1 TRBV6-2/TRBV6-3 CASSAPRTSGGNEQFF
TRBJ2-2 TRBV7-9 CASSLTSGNTGELFF
TRBJ1-5 TRBV9 CASSPRQVQPQHF
TRBJ1-3 TRBV7-2 CASSGRVFGNTIYF
TRBJ2-7 TRBV12-5 CASGTGTGFYEQYF
TRBJ2-7 TRBV5-4 CASSLVGSEQYF
TRBJ1-4 TRBV19 CASTPRPRANEKLFF
TRBJ2-1 TRBV12-5 CASGLVPPRLAGGLGGDEQFF
TRBJ2-3 TRBV7-6 CASSLGEIKLAGGAGTDTQYF
TRBJ1-2 TRBV4-3 CASSQGVSGTYGYTF
TRBJ2-3 TRBV5-5 CASSSPKQGRTTDTHYF
TRBJ2-1 TRBV5-4 CASSLAPVDYNEQFF
TRBJ2-4 TRBV4-3 CASSPNNIQYF
TRBJ2-2 TRBV5-1 CASSLDSGSTGELFF
TRBJ2-3 TRBV5-4 CASSSTEVGGDTQYF
TRBJ1-4 TRBV5-1 CASSSLTGTNEKLFF
TRBJ2-2 TRBV11-2 CASSAGTVNTGELFF
TRBJ2-2 TRBV24-1 CATSDTMTGFGGELFF
TRBJ2-6 TRBV7-8 CASRQNSGANVLTF
TRBJ1-5 TRBV5-1 CASSSGTGDGQPQHF
TRBJ2-7 TRBV7-2 CASSFAGTDEQYF
TRBJ1-5 TRBV3-1/TRBV3-2 CASSQERGSNQPQHF
TRBJ2-3 TRBV21-1 CASSEPAGGSGTDTQYF
TRBJ2-2 TRBV7-9 CASSLTGGSAGELFF
TRBJ1-1 TRBV19 CASSIDLEGAEAFF
TRBJ2-7 TRBV29-1 CSVGSQGVEQYF